The entry below gives a single T cell receptor beta chain sequence along with its context. Antigen specificity is unknown. This CDR3 comprises 16 residues. Losses at the gene ends were 0 bases for V and 0 bases for J; bases not matched to a gene: 2. Germline V lookup: CDR1 SGDLS, CDR2 YYNGEE. The sample belongs to a study of shared clonotypes between healthy human individuals. About the research overall: Per donor, CD8 memory used one plate, CD8 naive used two, CD4 memory used three and CD4 naive used three.

Study results and caveats: Naive subsets, compared against memory subsets, generally had larger estimated richness values.

Using immunoSEQ multiplex PCR, the repertoire was profiled, and TCRdb retains in-frame clones only, with some absent. The table includes 95,000 to 120,000 clones, over 65% detected once. Sequenced: memory CD8+ T cells sorted from blood. As for subset: CD45RO+ cells pooled with CCR7-negative TemRA cells. V gene TRBV9 combines with J gene TRBJ2-2; the match to TRBD2 covers 7 bases. This receptor was identified in a woman aged 25 to 45 in good health. CDR3 in DNA: TGTGCCAGCAGCGTAGCTGCGGGGGCGAACACCGGGGAGCTGTTTTTT. Amino acids: CASSVAAGANTGELFF.